A single sample gave rise to the 16 T cell receptor beta chains below, sequenced in a study of blood T cell repertoires in COVID-19 (dated by TCRdb to the early 2020s). The receptor library was made with the immunoSEQ multiplex PCR assay. This is the immuneACCESS table as TCRdb keeps it, with only in-frame sequences that have V and J called. A part of the clones is gone; compared with another copy, unresolved V genes explain less than half, and the rest is unexplained. Present in this sample are about 110,000 clones, roughly 82% of which were seen just once. The top ten constitute 7.9% of the sample. The sequencing input was peripheral blood. All receptors come from a woman over 75 with active or convalescent COVID-19.

The genes are TRBV30 and TRBJ1-2; TRBD1 might be the D (6 bases). V gave up 0 bases and J gave up 8 bases, with 13 bases separating them. Per germline, CDR1 GTSNPN and CDR2 SVGIG (reference sequence). The CDR3 spans 13 residues. The CDR3 nucleotides read TGTGCCTGGAGTGTACGGGGGGCCTGGGGCTACACCTTC. Translation: CAWSVRGAWGYTF.

The rearrangement joins TRBV5-1 to TRBJ2-1, with 7 bases fitting TRBD2. V lost 4 bases, J lost 6 bases, and 10 bases stayed unmatched. The CDR3 has 15 amino acids. Germline lookup yields CDR1 SGHRS and CDR2 YFSETQ. The CDR3 loop reads CASSGAPSGFNEQFF. The DNA for the CDR3 is TGCGCCAGCAGCGGGGCGCCTAGCGGCTTCAATGAGCAGTTCTTC.

The rearrangement joins TRBV28 to TRBJ1-2; 7 bases are shared with TRBD1. J lost 4 bases, V lost 4 bases, and 9 bases had no gene match. Germline-derived CDR1 and CDR2 are MDHEN and SYDVKM. The CDR3 loop spans 15 amino acids. CDR3 DNA: TGTGCCAGCAGTTCCGGACAGGCGGGTAGCTATGGCTACACCTTC. Its translation: CASSSGQAGSYGYTF.

The V and J genes are TRBV4-1 and TRBJ2-2; D may be TRBD1 (7 bases). V was clipped by 3 bases and J by 5 bases, with 22 bases between them. The CDR3 has 18 residues. Per the germline V gene, CDR1 is MGHRA and CDR2 is YSYEKL. For the CDR3, the DNA is TGCGCCAGCAGCCAGTCGGCGGGACAGCCATCTTTTACCGGGGAGCTGTTTTTT. Encoded protein: CASSQSAGQPSFTGELFF.

This chain links TRBV28 with TRBJ1-5; D may be TRBD1 (6 bases). The CDR3 covers 16 residues. Deletions cut 4 bases from V and 2 bases from J, with 15 bases between. Germline V CDR1 and CDR2: MDHEN, SYDVKM. CDR3 region: CASSWGTNRGNQPQHF. CDR3 nucleotide sequence: TGTGCCAGCAGTTGGGGGACAAATAGGGGCAATCAGCCCCAGCATTTT.

CDR3 in amino acids: CSASRLIRGGNSNQPQHF. CDR3 nucleotide sequence: TGCAGTGCTAGTCGTCTCATTAGGGGGGGGAATAGCAATCAGCCCCAGCATTTT. The V call is TRBV20-1, the J call TRBJ1-5, with a possible D match to TRBD1 (6 bases). CDR3 length equals 18 residues. Germline V gene data show CDR1 as DFQATT and CDR2 as SNEGSKA (reference sequence). Between the trimmed V and J ends, which lost 3 bases and 0 bases, there was a span of 21 bases.

This clone came up once. This chain joins TRBV24-1 and TRBJ2-5; 15 bases are shared with TRBD2. CDR1 and CDR2 (germline): KGHDR, SFDVKD. The CDR3 consists of 17 residues. V lost 5 bases to trimming and J lost 5 bases; unmatched junction nucleotides: 8. DNA of the CDR3: TGTGCCACCAGTGTTGGACTAGCGGGAGGGCCGAGGGAGACCCAGTACTTC. Residues: CATSVGLAGGPRETQYF.

The chain recombines TRBV28 with TRBJ1-2; maybe TRBD1 (5 bases). The germline V and J ends were trimmed by 6 bases and 2 bases, with 16 bases remaining between them. CDR3 size: 15 residues. Germline values: CDR1 MDHEN, CDR2 SYDVKM. The CDR3 sequence: CASSPAPTANYGYTF. As DNA, the CDR3 is TGTGCCAGCAGCCCTGCCCCGACAGCAAACTATGGCTACACCTTC.

The J gene is TRBJ2-1, the V gene TRBV12-3 or TRBV12-4; D may be TRBD1 (5 bases). The V end lost 6 bases, the J end lost 9 bases, and 15 bases lay between the germline ends. The CDR3 runs 13 residues. CDR3 protein: CASSLAGYGEQFF. CDR3 DNA: TGTGCCAGCAGCCTGGCAGGGTACGGTGAGCAGTTCTTC.

The chain is built from TRBV5-1 and TRBJ2-5, with 12 bases fitting TRBD1. Germline V gene data show CDR1 as SGHRS and CDR2 as YFSETQ. This CDR3 is built from 17 residues. After removal of 3 bases from V and 4 bases from J, the junction contained 10 bases not matched to a gene. The CDR3 region has the DNA TGCGCCAGCAGCTATAACCCGGGACAGGGGGCGTCAGAGACCCAGTACTTC. Encoded protein: CASSYNPGQGASETQYF.

This clone occurred many times. The J gene is TRBJ2-1, the V gene TRBV2; the match to TRBD2 covers 11 bases. The length of the CDR3 is 16 residues. V trimming: 8 bases; J trimming: 7 bases; junction bases outside the gene matches: 13. Per the germline V gene, CDR1 is SNHLY and CDR2 is FYNNEI. DNA for the CDR3: TGTGCCAGCGCCCCTCCTGAGGCTAGCGGGAGGAATGAGCAGTTCTTC. Protein sequence: CASAPPEASGRNEQFF.

This clone was found once. The rearrangement uses TRBV6-5 and TRBJ2-3, with D unresolved. Between the trimmed V and J ends, which lost 7 bases and 1 base, there was a span of 12 bases. The CDR3 spans 14 residues. The germline V gene has CDR1 MNHEY and CDR2 SVGAGI. CDR3 in amino acids: CASTIDYRTDTQYF. The DNA for the CDR3 is TGTGCCAGCACCATAGATTATCGCACAGATACGCAGTATTTT.

The chain couples TRBV9 to TRBJ2-1; TRBD1 matches 9 bases. V trimming: 5 bases; J trimming: 7 bases; junction bases outside the gene matches: 10. CDR1 and CDR2 (germline): SGDLS, YYNGEE. The CDR3 runs 15 residues. The CDR3 DNA reads TGTGCCAGCAGTCTGGGACAGGGACCCGCGAATGAGCAGTTCTTC. Translated: CASSLGQGPANEQFF.

The chain combines TRBV9 with TRBJ2-3; 12 positions match TRBD2. J gave up 5 bases and V 0 bases, and 7 bases lay outside the gene matches. This CDR3 region has 17 residues. Looked up from germline, CDR1 is SGDLS and CDR2 is YYNGEE. CDR3 nucleotides: TGTGCCAGCAGCGTAGAGGCTAGCGGGAGGGCTGTAGATACGCAGTATTTT. Its protein is CASSVEASGRAVDTQYF.

The V and J genes are TRBV9 and TRBJ2-2, with 9 bases matching TRBD2. The CDR3 extends over 16 amino acids. J lost 6 bases, V lost 4 bases, and 10 bases had no gene match. Germline CDR1 SGDLS, CDR2 YYNGEE. The CDR3 is CASSPAPGTSPGELFF. CDR3 nucleotide sequence: TGTGCCAGCAGCCCAGCCCCCGGGACTAGCCCCGGGGAGCTGTTTTTT.

The CDR3 region is CASSLGTPSSYNSPLHF. Here the CDR3 DNA reads TGTGCCAGCAGTTTAGGGACACCGAGCTCCTATAATTCACCCCTCCACTTT. The chain uses TRBV28 and TRBJ1-6; weak D call: TRBD1 (6 bases). Germline V gene lookup returns CDR1 MDHEN and CDR2 SYDVKM. The CDR3 is 17 amino acids. V gave up 2 bases and J gave up 0 bases, with 11 bases separating them.